This entry is about one T cell receptor (beta chain). The sample originates from a study of blood T cell repertoires in COVID-19. Study background: The cDNA or gDNA used as material had been derived from T cells, B-cell-depleted T cells, or PBMCs.

Authors' processing steps: Cell counts per sample came from amplifying reference gene primers. Only in-frame clones appear in the TCRdb table, and some are missing; sequencing was by immunoSEQ multiplex PCR. D and trimming were read from the DNA, whereas the V and J calls and clone size are those reported in that table. In the table there are hundreds of thousands of clones, 75% to 90% of which are singletons. It was within 2 weeks before study entry that exposed participants met a COVID-19 case. CDR1 MNHEY and CDR2 SVGAGI come from the germline V gene. V lost 2 bases and J 9 bases, leaving 14 bases between the germline ends. CDR3 length: 15 residues.

What was sequenced was PBMCs or T cells enriched from blood (not recorded which). The TCR sequence derives from a woman in her 30s who had been exposed to COVID-19. The genes are TRBV6-5 and TRBJ1-6, with D maybe TRBD1 (6 bases). CDR3 DNA: TGTGCCAGCAGTTACAGAGGACAGACTATTTCACCCCTCCACTTT. It yields the protein CASSYRGQTISPLHF.